What follows are 17 T cell receptor beta chains derived from one specimen sequenced in a study of identical twins. From the 5' RACE reads, TCRdb called clonotypes with MiXCR, one entry per CDR3 protein. The profile shows 500,000 to 600,000 distinct CDR3 sequences, about 20% of them singletons. The sample was also reused in another study, on T cells expressing NK-cell markers.

Sequencing was done on a sample of CD4+ T cells sorted from blood. The receptors were gathered from a woman aged 18 to 35 in good health.

The chain combines TRBV20-1 with TRBJ1-2, with 10 bases lining up with TRBD1. Germline V gene lookup returns CDR1 DFQATT and CDR2 SNEGSKA (reference sequence). The trim removed 5 bases at V and 7 bases at J, leaving 7 bases unmatched. The CDR3 runs to 13 residues. The CDR3 loop is CSALRQGAGGYTF. The DNA for the CDR3 is TGCAGTGCTCTCCGACAGGGGGCGGGTGGCTACACCTTC.

The chain employs TRBV7-9 and TRBJ1-3, with 8 bases lining up with TRBD1. V gave up 0 bases and J gave up 2 bases; unmatched junction bases: 0. The CDR3 loop spans 15 amino acids. Germline V gene lookup returns CDR1 SEHNR and CDR2 FQNEAQ (reference sequence). CDR3: CASSLAGQAGNTIYF. In DNA form, the CDR3 reads TGTGCCAGCAGCTTAGCGGGACAGGCTGGAAACACCATATATTTT.

This clonotype has just a few counts. V and J are TRBV6-7 and TRBJ2-7; a possible D gene is TRBD2 (6 bases). TRBV6-7 is an open reading frame, and its role is uncertain. Trimming pared 0 bases from V and 4 bases from J, leaving 22 bases between. The CDR3 contains 18 residues. The CDR3 reads CASSYSIRRGGPPYEQYF. Written as DNA, the CDR3 is TGTGCCAGCAGTTACTCGATTCGCCGGGGAGGTCCACCGTACGAGCAGTACTTC.

The rearrangement joins TRBV24-1 to TRBJ2-1; 11 bases align to TRBD2. The germline V gene encodes CDR1 KGHDR and CDR2 SFDVKD. The CDR3 extends over 15 amino acids. The ends lost 3 bases at V and 6 bases at J; junction bases unmatched: 3. The CDR3 DNA is TGTGCCACCAGTGATCTAGCGGGGGGATCCAATGAGCAGTTCTTC. Amino acid sequence: CATSDLAGGSNEQFF.

V is TRBV11-3 and J is TRBJ2-3; TRBD2 agrees at 10 bases. In germline, CDR1 is SGHNT, CDR2 YENEEA. With V trimmed by 5 bases and J by 2 bases, 10 bases remained unmatched. The CDR3 loop spans 17 amino acids. CDR3 loop: CASSQGASGSLTDTQYF. The CDR3 DNA follows: TGTGCCAGCAGCCAGGGCGCTAGCGGGAGTCTCACAGATACGCAGTATTTT.

The chain is built from TRBV6-2 or TRBV6-3 and TRBJ2-5; 9 bases are a match to TRBD2. Germline V gene data show CDR1 as MNHEY and CDR2 as SVGEGT. With V trimmed by 2 bases and J by 4 bases, 2 bases remained unmatched. The CDR3 consists of 14 residues. Here the CDR3 DNA reads TGTGCCAGCAGTTACGTGACTAGCGGAGAGACCCAGTACTTC. Its protein is CASSYVTSGETQYF.

This chain uses TRBV25-1 with TRBJ2-5, with 10 bases lining up with TRBD1. Germline V gives CDR1 MGHDK, CDR2 SYGVNS. J gave up 5 bases and V 8 bases, and 5 bases lay outside the gene matches. CDR3 length equals 13 residues. The CDR3 nucleotides read TGTGCCAGCGGGGACAGGGGACGGGAGACCCAGTACTTC. Its translation is CASGDRGRETQYF. Full variable domain (outside the CDR3, taken from reference TRBV25-1 and TRBJ2-5): EADIYQTPRYLVIGTGKKITLECSQTMGHDKMYWYQQDPGMELHLIHYSYGVNSTEKGDLSSESTVSRIRTEHFPLTLESARPSHTSQYLCASGDRGRETQYFGPGTRLLVL.

The chain joins TRBV5-1 to TRBJ2-7; perhaps TRBD2 as D (6 bases). Germline CDR1 reads SGHRS; CDR2 reads YFSETQ. The CDR3 sequence is 14 residues long. Between the trimmed V and J ends, which lost 3 bases and 3 bases, there was a span of 13 bases. For the CDR3, the DNA is TGCGCCAGCAGCTCCGGGACGGACTACTACGAGCAGTACTTC. Amino acids: CASSSGTDYYEQYF.

This clonotype has ten or more counts. V and J are TRBV5-1 and TRBJ2-1; 9 bases fit TRBD2. There are 15 residues in the CDR3. J was trimmed by 4 bases and V by 4 bases; bases with no gene match: 6. Germline lookup yields CDR1 SGHRS and CDR2 YFSETQ. This chain's CDR3 is CASSATSGRYNEQFF. The DNA of the CDR3 is TGCGCCAGCAGCGCGACTAGCGGAAGGTACAATGAGCAGTTCTTC.

This chain joins TRBV5-1 and TRBJ2-3, with 9 bases aligning to TRBD2. The germline V gene has CDR1 SGHRS and CDR2 YFSETQ. V shed 4 bases, J shed 4 bases, and the junction held 10 bases outside the gene matches. The CDR3 is 16 residues long. CDR3 coding DNA: TGCGCCAGCAGCCCAGGAGCGGGGGGCGGTCCAGATACGCAGTATTTT. Translated, it gives CASSPGAGGGPDTQYF.

The rearrangement uses TRBV5-1 and TRBJ2-7, with TRBD2 as a possible D gene (5 bases). The CDR3 has 16 residues. CDR1 and CDR2 from the germline V gene are SGHRS and YFSETQ. Trimming shortened V by 0 bases and J by 1 base, and 14 bases separated the two germline ends. The CDR3 protein is CASSLVALSGSYEQYF. DNA of the CDR3: TGCGCCAGCAGCTTGGTCGCGTTATCGGGATCCTACGAGCAGTACTTC.

This clonotype was counted only a few times. The chain links TRBV15 to TRBJ1-1; D gene unclear. With 3 bases removed from V and 6 bases from J, the gap between germline ends came to 8 bases. Germline CDR1 and CDR2: LNHNV and YYDKDF (reference sequence). This CDR3 is 12 amino acids long. The CDR3 region has the DNA TGTGCCACCAGCAGGGAAGTTGCTGAAGCTTTCTTT. It translates to CATSREVAEAFF. Filled out from reference TRBV15 and TRBJ1-1, the complete variable domain reads DAMVIQNPRYQVTQFGKPVTLSCSQTLNHNVMYWYQQKSSQAPKLLFHYYDKDFNNEADTPDNFQSRRPNTSFCFLDIRSPGLGDTAMYLCATSREVAEAFFGQGTRLTVV.

The chain couples TRBV7-9 to TRBJ1-1, with D unclear. The length of the CDR3 is 11 residues. Germline-derived CDR1 and CDR2 are SEHNR and FQNEAQ (reference sequence). Trimming left V 5 bases short and J 7 bases short, with 8 bases between. The CDR3 bases are TGTGCCAGCAGCCCGTCAGGTGAAGCTTTCTTT. Translating gives CASSPSGEAFF.

The chain joins TRBV4-1 to TRBJ2-3; 8 bases agree with TRBD2. The trim removed 2 bases at V and 4 bases at J, leaving 8 bases unmatched. Looked up from germline, CDR1 is MGHRA and CDR2 is YSYEKL. This CDR3 has 16 amino acids. CDR3 residues: CASSQPRGALADTQYF. The CDR3 region has the DNA TGCGCCAGCAGCCAACCGCGGGGGGCATTGGCAGATACGCAGTATTTT.

This clonotype came up a few times. The rearrangement joins TRBV9 to TRBJ2-3; D uncertain. Looked up from germline, CDR1 is SGDLS and CDR2 is YYNGEE. V lost 4 bases, J lost 3 bases, and 12 bases lay in between. The CDR3 covers 14 residues. The CDR3 nucleotides are TGTGCCAGCAGCCCTGGATTCAGTACAGATACGCAGTATTTT. Its protein product is CASSPGFSTDTQYF.

In its sample, this clonotype was seen a few times. The rearrangement uses TRBV5-1 and TRBJ1-1; 7 nucleotides match TRBD1. Germline V gene data show CDR1 as SGHRS and CDR2 as YFSETQ. The J segment lost 2 bases and the V segment lost 1 base, leaving 2 bases of the junction unmatched. CDR3 length: 14 amino acids. DNA for the CDR3: TGCGCCAGCAGCTTGAGGGGGCCAAACACTGAAGCTTTCTTT. It translates to CASSLRGPNTEAFF.

This clonotype turned up a few times. The rearrangement uses TRBV5-5 and TRBJ1-4, with D unresolved. This CDR3 contains 13 residues. Trimming pared 4 bases from V and 8 bases from J, leaving 12 bases between. CDR1 and CDR2 from the germline V gene are SGHKS and YYEKEE (reference sequence). The CDR3 here is CASSRAVEEKLFF. In DNA, the CDR3 is TGTGCCAGCAGCCGGGCCGTGGAGGAAAAACTGTTTTTT.